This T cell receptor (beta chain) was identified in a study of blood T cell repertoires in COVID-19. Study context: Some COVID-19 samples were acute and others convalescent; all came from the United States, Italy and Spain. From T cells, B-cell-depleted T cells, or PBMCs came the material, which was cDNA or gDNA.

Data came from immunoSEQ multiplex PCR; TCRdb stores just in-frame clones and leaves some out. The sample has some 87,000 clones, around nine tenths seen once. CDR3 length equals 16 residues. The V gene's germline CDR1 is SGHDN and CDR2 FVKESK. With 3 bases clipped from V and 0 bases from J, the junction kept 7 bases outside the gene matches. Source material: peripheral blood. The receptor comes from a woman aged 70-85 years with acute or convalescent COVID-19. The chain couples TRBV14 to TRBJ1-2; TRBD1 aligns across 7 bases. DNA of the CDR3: TGTGCCAGCAGCCACACGAGAGGACAGGCTAACTATGGCTACACCTTC. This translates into CASSHTRGQANYGYTF.